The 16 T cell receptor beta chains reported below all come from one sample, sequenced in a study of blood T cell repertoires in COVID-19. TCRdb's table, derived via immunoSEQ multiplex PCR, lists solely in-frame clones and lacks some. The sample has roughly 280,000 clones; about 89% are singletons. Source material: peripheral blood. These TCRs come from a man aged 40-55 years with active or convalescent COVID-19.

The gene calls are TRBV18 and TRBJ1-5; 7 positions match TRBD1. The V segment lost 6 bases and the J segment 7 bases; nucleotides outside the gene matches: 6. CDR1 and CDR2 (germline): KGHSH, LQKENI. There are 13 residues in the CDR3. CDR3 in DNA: TGTGCCAGCTCGCAGGGGGTGGAACAGCCCCAGCATTTT. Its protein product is CASSQGVEQPQHF.

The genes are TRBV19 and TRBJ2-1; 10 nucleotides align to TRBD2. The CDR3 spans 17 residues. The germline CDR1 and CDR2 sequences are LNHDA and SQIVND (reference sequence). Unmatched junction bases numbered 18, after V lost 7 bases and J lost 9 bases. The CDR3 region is CASNPNTLAGVGGEQFF. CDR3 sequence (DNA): TGTGCCAGTAATCCAAACACGCTAGCGGGAGTCGGTGGTGAGCAGTTCTTC.

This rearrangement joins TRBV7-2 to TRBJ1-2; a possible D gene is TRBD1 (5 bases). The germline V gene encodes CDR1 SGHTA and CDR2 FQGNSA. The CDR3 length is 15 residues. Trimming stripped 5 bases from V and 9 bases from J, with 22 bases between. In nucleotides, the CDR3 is TGTGCCAGCAGCCCCAGGGTTAGGGATTCTCGAAGCTACACCTTC. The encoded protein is CASSPRVRDSRSYTF.

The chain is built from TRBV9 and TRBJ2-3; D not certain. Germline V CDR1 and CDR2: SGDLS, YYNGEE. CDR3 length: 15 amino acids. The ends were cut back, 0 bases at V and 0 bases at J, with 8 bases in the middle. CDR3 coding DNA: TGTGCCAGCAGCGTAGCACCGACTAGCACAGATACGCAGTATTTT. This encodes CASSVAPTSTDTQYF.

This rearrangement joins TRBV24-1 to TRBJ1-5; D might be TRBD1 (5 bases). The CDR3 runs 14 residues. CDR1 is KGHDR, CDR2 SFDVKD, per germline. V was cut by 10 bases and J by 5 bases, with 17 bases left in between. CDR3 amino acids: CATQSRGIDQPQHF. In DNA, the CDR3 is TGTGCCACACAGTCCCGGGGGATCGATCAGCCCCAGCATTTT.

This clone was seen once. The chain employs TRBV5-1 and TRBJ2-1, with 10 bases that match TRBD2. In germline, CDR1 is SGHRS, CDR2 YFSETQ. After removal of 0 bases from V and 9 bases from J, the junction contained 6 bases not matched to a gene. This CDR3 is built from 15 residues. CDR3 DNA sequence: TGCGCCAGCAGCTTGGTAACTAGCGGGATCGGTGAGCAGTTCTTC. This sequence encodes CASSLVTSGIGEQFF.

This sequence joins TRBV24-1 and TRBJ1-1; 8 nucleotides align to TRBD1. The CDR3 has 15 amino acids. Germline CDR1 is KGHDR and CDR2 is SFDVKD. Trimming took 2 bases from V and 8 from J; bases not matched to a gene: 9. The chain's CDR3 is CATSDSRTGSLEAFF. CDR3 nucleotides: TGTGCCACCAGTGATTCCCGGACAGGGTCATTGGAAGCTTTCTTT.

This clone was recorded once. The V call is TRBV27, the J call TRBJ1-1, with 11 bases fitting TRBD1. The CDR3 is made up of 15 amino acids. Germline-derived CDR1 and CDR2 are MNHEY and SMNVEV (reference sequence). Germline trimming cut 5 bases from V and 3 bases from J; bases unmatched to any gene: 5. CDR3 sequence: CASSQGQGAYTEAFF. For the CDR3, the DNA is TGTGCCAGCAGTCAAGGACAGGGGGCATACACTGAAGCTTTCTTT.

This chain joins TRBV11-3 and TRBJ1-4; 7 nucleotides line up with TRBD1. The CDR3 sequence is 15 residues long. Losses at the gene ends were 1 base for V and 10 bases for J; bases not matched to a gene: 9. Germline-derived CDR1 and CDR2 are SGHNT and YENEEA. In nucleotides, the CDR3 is TGTGCCAGCAGCTTAGGGGGGACAGCCTTCGGAAAACTGTTTTTT. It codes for CASSLGGTAFGKLFF. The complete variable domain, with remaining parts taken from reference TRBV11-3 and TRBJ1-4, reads EAGVVQSPRYKIIEKKQPVAFWCNPISGHNTLYWYLQNLGQGPELLIRYENEEAVDDSQLPKDRFSAERLKGVDSTLKIQPAELGDSAVYLCASSLGGTAFGKLFFGSGTQLSVL.

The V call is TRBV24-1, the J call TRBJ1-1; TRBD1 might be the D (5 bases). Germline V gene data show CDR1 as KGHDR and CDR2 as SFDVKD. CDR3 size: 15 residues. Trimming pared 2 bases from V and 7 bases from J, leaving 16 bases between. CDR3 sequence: CATSDSGGASHEAFF. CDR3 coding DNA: TGTGCCACCAGTGATTCGGGGGGAGCGAGTCATGAAGCTTTCTTT.

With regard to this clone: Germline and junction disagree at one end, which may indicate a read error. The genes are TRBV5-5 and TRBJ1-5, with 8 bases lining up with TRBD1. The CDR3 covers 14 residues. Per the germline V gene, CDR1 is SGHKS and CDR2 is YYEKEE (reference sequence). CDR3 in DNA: TGTGCCAGCACCTTGGAGACAGGGGATCAGCCCCAGCATTTT. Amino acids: CASTLETGDQPQHF.

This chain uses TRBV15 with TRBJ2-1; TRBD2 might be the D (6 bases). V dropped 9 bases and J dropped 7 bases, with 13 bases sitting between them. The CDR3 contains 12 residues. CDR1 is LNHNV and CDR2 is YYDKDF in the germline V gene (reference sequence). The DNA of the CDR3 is TGTGCCACAGACTTCGGGAGTAATGAGCAGTTCTTC. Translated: CATDFGSNEQFF.

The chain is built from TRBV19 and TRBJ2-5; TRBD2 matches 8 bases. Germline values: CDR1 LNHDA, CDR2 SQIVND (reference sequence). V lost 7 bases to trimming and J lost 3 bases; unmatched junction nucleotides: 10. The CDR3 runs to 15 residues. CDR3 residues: CASKIRGGPEETQYF. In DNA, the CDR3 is TGTGCCAGTAAAATCCGGGGGGGCCCAGAAGAGACCCAGTACTTC.

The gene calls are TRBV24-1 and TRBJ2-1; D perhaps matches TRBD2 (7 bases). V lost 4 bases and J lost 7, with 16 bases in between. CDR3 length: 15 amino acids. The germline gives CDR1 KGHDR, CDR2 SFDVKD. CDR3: CATSDPAGAGNEQFF. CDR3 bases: TGTGCCACCAGTGACCCCGCGGGGGCTGGGAATGAGCAGTTCTTC.

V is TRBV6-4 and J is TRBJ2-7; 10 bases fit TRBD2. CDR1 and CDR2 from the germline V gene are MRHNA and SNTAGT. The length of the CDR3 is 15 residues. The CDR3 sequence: CASSDSASGGDFLGV. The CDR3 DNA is TGTGCCAGCAGTGACTCGGCTAGCGGGGGAGACTTCCTCGGGGTC.

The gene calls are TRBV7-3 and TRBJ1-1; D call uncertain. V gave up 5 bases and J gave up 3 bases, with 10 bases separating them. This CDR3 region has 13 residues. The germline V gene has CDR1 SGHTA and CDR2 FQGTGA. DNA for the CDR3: TGTGCCAGCAGCCTAGGGAGTGACACTGAAGCTTTCTTT. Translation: CASSLGSDTEAFF. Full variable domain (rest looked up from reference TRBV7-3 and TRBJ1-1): GAGVSQTPSNKVTEKGKYVELRCDPISGHTALYWYRQSLGQGPEFLIYFQGTGAADDSGLPNDRFFAVRPEGSVSTLKIQRTERGDSAVYLCASSLGSDTEAFFGQGTRLTVV.